The 2 T cell receptor beta chains reported below all come from one sample, sequenced in a study of shared clonotypes between healthy human individuals. Using immunoSEQ multiplex PCR, the repertoire was profiled, and TCRdb retains in-frame clones only, with some absent. The sample holds about 2.4 million clones; 80% to 95% are singletons and the top ten take about 0.34%. Sequencing was done on a sample of naive CD4+ T cells from PBMCs. As to subset: CD45RA+ positively selected. Every receptor here comes from a man aged 18 to 29 in good health. Some clones in this sample may be carry-over from other donors' samples.

On this clone: Other DNA sequences of this sample code for an identical CDR3. The gene calls are TRBV6-5 and TRBJ2-5; possible D gene TRBD2, 7 bases. CDR3 length: 15 residues. V lost 0 bases and J lost 5, with 13 bases in between. Per germline, CDR1 MNHEY and CDR2 SVGAGI. CDR3 in amino acids: CASSYSTGGQETQYF. CDR3 DNA: TGTGCCAGCAGTTACTCGACCGGGGGGCAGGAGACCCAGTACTTC.

The rearrangement joins TRBV4-3 to TRBJ2-7, with 11 bases lining up with TRBD2. Germline V gene data show CDR1 as LGHNA and CDR2 as YSLEER. Losses at the gene ends were 4 bases for V and 0 bases for J; bases not matched to a gene: 5. The CDR3 sequence is 16 residues long. The CDR3 nucleotides are TGCGCCAGCAGCCTGGGACTAGCGGCCAGCTCCTACGAGCAGTACTTC. It is translated as CASSLGLAASSYEQYF.